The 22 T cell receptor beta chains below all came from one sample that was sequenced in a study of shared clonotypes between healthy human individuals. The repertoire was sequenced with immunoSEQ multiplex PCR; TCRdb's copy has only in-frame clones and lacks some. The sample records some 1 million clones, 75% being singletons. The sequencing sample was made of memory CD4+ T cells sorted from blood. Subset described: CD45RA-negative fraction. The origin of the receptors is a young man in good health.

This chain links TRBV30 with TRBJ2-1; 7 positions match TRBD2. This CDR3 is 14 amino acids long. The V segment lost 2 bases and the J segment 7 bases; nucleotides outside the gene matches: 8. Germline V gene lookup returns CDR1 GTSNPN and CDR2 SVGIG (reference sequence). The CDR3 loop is CAWSLASGRNEQFF. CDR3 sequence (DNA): TGTGCCTGGAGTTTGGCTAGCGGTCGGAATGAGCAGTTCTTC.

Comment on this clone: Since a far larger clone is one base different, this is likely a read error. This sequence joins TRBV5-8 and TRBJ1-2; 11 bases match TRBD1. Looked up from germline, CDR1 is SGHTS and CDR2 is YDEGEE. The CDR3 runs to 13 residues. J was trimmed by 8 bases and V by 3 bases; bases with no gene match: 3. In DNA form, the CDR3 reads TGTGCCAGCAGCTCGGGACAGGGGGGCGGCTACACCTTC. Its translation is CASSSGQGGGYTF.

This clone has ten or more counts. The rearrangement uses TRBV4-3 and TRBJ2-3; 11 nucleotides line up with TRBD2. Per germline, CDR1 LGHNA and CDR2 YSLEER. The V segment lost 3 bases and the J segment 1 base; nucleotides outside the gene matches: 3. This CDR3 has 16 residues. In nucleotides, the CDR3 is TGCGCCAGCAGCCAGATTAGCGGGAGGGGCACAGATACGCAGTATTTT. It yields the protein CASSQISGRGTDTQYF.

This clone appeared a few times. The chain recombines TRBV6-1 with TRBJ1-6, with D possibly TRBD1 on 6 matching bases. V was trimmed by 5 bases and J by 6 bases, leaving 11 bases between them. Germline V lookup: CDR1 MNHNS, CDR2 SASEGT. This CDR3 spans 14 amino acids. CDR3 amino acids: CASSLQQGNSPLHF. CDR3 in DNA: TGTGCCAGCAGTTTGCAACAGGGTAATTCACCCCTCCACTTT.

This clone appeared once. In DNA, the CDR3 is TGCGCCAGCAGTGGGGTCAGCGGAACTGAAGCTTTCTTT. Translating it yields CASSGVSGTEAFF. The chain has TRBV10-2 and TRBJ1-1; D uncertain. This CDR3 spans 13 amino acids. The V gene's germline CDR1 is WSHSY and CDR2 SAAADI. The V end lost 4 bases, the J end lost 5 bases, and 11 bases lay between the germline ends.

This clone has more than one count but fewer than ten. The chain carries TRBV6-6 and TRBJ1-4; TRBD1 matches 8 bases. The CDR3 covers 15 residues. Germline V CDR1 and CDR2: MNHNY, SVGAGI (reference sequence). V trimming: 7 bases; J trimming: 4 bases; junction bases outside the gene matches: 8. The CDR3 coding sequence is TGTGCCAGCACCCCCGGGGACAGGTATAATGAAAAACTGTTTTTT. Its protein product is CASTPGDRYNEKLFF.

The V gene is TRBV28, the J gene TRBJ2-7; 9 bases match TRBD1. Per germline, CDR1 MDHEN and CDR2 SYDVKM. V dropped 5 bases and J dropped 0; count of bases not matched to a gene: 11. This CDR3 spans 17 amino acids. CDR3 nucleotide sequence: TGTGCCAGCAGTCCAACGACCGGGACAGGGACCTCCTACGAGCAGTACTTC. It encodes CASSPTTGTGTSYEQYF.

The CDR3 region is CASKRTGGNTGELFF. The DNA of the CDR3 is TGTGCCAGTAAACGGACAGGGGGAAACACCGGGGAGCTGTTTTTT. The chain is built from TRBV2 and TRBJ2-2, with 10 bases matching TRBD1. CDR1 SNHLY and CDR2 FYNNEI come from the germline V gene. The J segment lost 2 bases and the V segment lost 9 bases, leaving 6 bases of the junction unmatched. The CDR3 sequence is 15 residues long.

In DNA, the CDR3 is TGTGCCAGCGGAGTTGGGGGGGCGGCAGAGACCCAGTACTTC. Translated, it gives CASGVGGAAETQYF. This rearrangement joins TRBV7-9 to TRBJ2-5; D possibly corresponds to TRBD2 (7 bases). This CDR3 contains 14 residues. V shed 8 bases and J shed 4 bases, with 17 bases lying between them. From germline, CDR1 is SEHNR and CDR2 FQNEAQ (reference sequence).

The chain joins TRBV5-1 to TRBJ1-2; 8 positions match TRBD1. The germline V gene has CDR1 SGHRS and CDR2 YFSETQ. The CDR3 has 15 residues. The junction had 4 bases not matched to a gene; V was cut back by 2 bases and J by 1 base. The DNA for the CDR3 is TGCGCCAGCAGCTTTACAGGGGGGCTTAACTATGGCTACACCTTC. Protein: CASSFTGGLNYGYTF.

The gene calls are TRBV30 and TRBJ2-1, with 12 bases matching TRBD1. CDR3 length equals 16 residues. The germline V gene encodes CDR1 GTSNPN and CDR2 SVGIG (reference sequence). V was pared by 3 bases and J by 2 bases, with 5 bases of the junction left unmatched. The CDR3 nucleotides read TGTGCCTGGAGGGGAAGGGACAGGGGGCCCTACAATGAGCAGTTCTTC. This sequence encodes CAWRGRDRGPYNEQFF.

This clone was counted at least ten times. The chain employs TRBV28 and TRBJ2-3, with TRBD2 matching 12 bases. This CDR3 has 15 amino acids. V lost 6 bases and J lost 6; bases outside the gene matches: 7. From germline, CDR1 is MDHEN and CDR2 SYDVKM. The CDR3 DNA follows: TGTGCCAGCAGCCGCGGACTAGCGGGGAAGGATACGCAGTATTTT. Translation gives CASSRGLAGKDTQYF.

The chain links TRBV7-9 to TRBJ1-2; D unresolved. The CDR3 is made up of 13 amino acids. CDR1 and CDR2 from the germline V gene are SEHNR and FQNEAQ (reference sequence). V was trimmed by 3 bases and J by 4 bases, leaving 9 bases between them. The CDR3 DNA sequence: TGTGCCAGCAGCTTTAAGATCTTCTATGGCTACACCTTC. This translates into CASSFKIFYGYTF.

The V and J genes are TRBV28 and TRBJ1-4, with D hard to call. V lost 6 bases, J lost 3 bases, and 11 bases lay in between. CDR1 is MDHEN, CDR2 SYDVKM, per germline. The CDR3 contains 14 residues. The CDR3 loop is CASRPGEANEKLFF. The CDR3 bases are TGTGCCAGCAGACCTGGGGAGGCTAATGAAAAACTGTTTTTT.

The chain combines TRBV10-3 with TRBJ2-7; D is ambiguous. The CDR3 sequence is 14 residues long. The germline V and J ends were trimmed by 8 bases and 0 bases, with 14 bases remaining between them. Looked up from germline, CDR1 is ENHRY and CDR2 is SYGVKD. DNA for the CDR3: TGTGCCATCTCCGAGCCTGCAAGCTCCTACGAGCAGTACTTC. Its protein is CAISEPASSYEQYF.

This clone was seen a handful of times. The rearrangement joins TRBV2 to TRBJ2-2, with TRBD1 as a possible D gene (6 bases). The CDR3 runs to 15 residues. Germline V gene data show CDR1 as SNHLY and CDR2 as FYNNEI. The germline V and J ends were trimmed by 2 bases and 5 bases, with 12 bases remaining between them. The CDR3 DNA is TGTGCCAGCAGTGAAAAGTATGGACAGACCGGGGAGCTGTTTTTT. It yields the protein CASSEKYGQTGELFF.

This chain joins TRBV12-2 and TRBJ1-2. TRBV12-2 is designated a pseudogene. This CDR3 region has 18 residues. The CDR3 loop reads CASRLTQPRAKSDYGYTF. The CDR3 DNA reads TGTGCAAGTCGCTTAACGCAACCGCGGGCAAAATCGGATTATGGCTACACCTTC.

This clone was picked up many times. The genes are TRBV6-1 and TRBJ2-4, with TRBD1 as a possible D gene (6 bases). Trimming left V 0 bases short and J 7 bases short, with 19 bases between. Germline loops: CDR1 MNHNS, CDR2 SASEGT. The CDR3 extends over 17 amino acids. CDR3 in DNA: TGTGCCAGCAGTGAAGCGTTGGTGAGGGCAGGGGTGAACATTCAGTACTTC. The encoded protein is CASSEALVRAGVNIQYF.

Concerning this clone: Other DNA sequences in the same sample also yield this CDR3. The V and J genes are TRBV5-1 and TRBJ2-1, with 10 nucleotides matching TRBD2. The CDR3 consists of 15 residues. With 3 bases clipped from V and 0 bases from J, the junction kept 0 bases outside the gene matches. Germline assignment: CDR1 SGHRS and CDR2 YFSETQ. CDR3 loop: CASSSSGSSYNEQFF. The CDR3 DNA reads TGCGCCAGCAGCTCTAGCGGGAGCTCCTACAATGAGCAGTTCTTC.

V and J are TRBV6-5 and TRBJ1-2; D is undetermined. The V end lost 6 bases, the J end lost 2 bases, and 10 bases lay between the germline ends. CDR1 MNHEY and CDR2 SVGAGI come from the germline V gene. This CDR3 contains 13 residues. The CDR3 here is CASSNGMNYGYTF. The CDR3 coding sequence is TGTGCCAGCAGCAATGGTATGAACTATGGCTACACCTTC.

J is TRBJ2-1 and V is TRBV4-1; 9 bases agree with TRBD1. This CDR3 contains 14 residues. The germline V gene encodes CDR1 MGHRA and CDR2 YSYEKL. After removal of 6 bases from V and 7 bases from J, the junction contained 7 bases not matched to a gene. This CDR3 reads CASRPTGGLNEQFF. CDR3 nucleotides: TGCGCCAGCAGGCCGACAGGGGGTCTAAATGAGCAGTTCTTC.

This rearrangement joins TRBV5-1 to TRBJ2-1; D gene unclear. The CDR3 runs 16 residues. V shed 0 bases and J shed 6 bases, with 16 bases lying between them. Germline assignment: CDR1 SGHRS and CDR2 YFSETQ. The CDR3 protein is CASSLAGQHSLNEQFF. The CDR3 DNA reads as TGCGCCAGCAGCTTGGCCGGGCAGCACTCCCTCAATGAGCAGTTCTTC.